A selection of T cell receptor beta chains follows, all from one sample in a study of graft-versus-host responses after intestinal transplantation. Using immunoSEQ multiplex PCR, the repertoire was profiled, and TCRdb retains in-frame clones only, with some absent. The top ten clones hold around 40% of a sample with 4,500 to 6,500 clones, 60% to 80% of them seen once. The starting material was PBMCs, obtained roughly 46 weeks after intestinal transplant. These receptors all come from a human patient who received an intestinal transplant, so some T cells may come from the graft donor. The CDR3 runs from the conserved cysteine through the conserved F or W. Each record gives: D gene, J gene, clone size, V gene, CDR3 protein, CDR3 DNA. The D gene is left open where the match is weak. The size entry is marked missing in some rows and otherwise reads once, few, many or a size class.

NA	TRBJ1-2	NA	TRBV7-9	CASSYNRDGYTF	TGTGCCAGCAGCTATAACAGGGACGGCTACACCTTC
NA	TRBJ2-3	NA	TRBV6-6	CASCVPGVGTDTQYF	TGTGCCAGCTGCGTCCCAGGGGTGGGCACAGATACGCAGTATTTT
NA	TRBJ2-6	NA	TRBV18	CASSQEYSGANVLTF	TGTGCCAGCTCACAAGAATACTCTGGGGCCAACGTCCTGACTTTC
NA	TRBJ1-2	NA	TRBV30	CAWSRSGSYGYTF	TGTGCCTGGAGTAGATCCGGAAGCTATGGCTACACCTTC
TRBD2	TRBJ2-5	NA	TRBV7-2	CASRPPGREGETQYF	TGTGCCAGCAGACCCCCGGGGAGGGAGGGAGAGACCCAGTACTTC
NA	TRBJ2-5	NA	TRBV6-1	CASKGALETQYF	TGTGCCAGCAAGGGTGCCTTGGAGACCCAGTACTTC
NA	TRBJ2-1	once	TRBV2	CASSEPPGVLNEQFF	TGTGCCAGCAGTGAACCCCCGGGGGTGCTAAATGAGCAGTTCTTC
TRBD1	TRBJ1-3	NA	TRBV4-3	CASSPRQGAGNTIYF	TGCGCCAGCAGCCCCAGACAGGGGGCTGGAAACACCATATATTTT
NA	TRBJ1-5	NA	TRBV6-5	CASSLGGYQPQHF	TGTGCCAGCAGTTTAGGGGGATATCAGCCCCAGCATTTT
TRBD2	TRBJ2-5	NA	TRBV4-1	CASSQGLAGGQETQYF	TGCGCCAGCAGCCAAGGACTAGCGGGGGGGCAAGAGACCCAGTACTTC
NA	TRBJ2-6	NA	TRBV1	CTSRFWCLCTNRANVLTF	TGCACCAGCAGATTTTGGTGTTTGTGCACAAATCGGGCCAACGTCCTGACTTTC
TRBD1	TRBJ1-2	NA	TRBV23-1	CASIKPQGARGYGYTF	TGCGCCAGCATTAAGCCACAGGGGGCGCGGGGCTATGGCTACACCTTC